These 8 T cell receptor beta chains came from one sample sequenced in a study of early T cells in non-severe SARS-CoV-2 infection. TCRdb recomputed calls from the 5' RACE reads with MiXCR, one row per CDR3 protein. The sample lists about 70,000 distinct CDR3 sequences; approximately 12% were seen once. The sequencing sample was made of whole blood. These receptors all stem from an adult who was a healthcare worker with PCR-confirmed SARS-CoV-2 infection or an uninfected control (not recorded which).

The CDR3 reads CASSLDLRGLGRETQYF. In nucleotides, the CDR3 is TGTGCCAGCAGCTTAGATCTGAGGGGGCTTGGACGAGAGACCCAGTACTTC. V gene TRBV11-2 combines with J gene TRBJ2-5; 7 positions match TRBD1. Per the germline V gene, CDR1 is SGHAT and CDR2 is FQNNGV. The CDR3 extends over 17 amino acids. After removal of 0 bases from V and 4 bases from J, the junction contained 11 bases not matched to a gene.

Ten or more counts support this clonotype. V is TRBV7-9 and J is TRBJ2-1; 9 bases map to TRBD1. Trimming removed 1 base from V and 8 bases from J; junction bases left unmatched: 0. The CDR3 has 13 amino acids. Germline CDR1 is SEHNR and CDR2 is FQNEAQ (reference sequence). CDR3 region: CASSLGQGDEQFF. CDR3 bases: TGTGCCAGCAGCTTAGGACAGGGGGATGAGCAGTTCTTC.

In its sample, this clonotype was seen many times. V gene TRBV5-1 combines with J gene TRBJ2-1; D is tentatively TRBD1 or TRBD2 (5 bases each). CDR3 length: 14 residues. V was cut by 2 bases and J by 4 bases, with 10 bases left in between. CDR1 and CDR2 (germline): SGHRS, YFSETQ. As DNA, the CDR3 is TGCGCCAGCAGCTTTGGGACGGATTACAATGAGCAGTTCTTC. It encodes CASSFGTDYNEQFF.

In its sample, this clonotype was seen many times. This rearrangement joins TRBV20-1 to TRBJ2-1; a possible D gene is TRBD2 (5 bases). With 0 bases removed from V and 4 bases from J, the gap between germline ends came to 13 bases. Germline V CDR1 and CDR2: DFQATT, SNEGSKA (reference sequence). This CDR3 comprises 15 residues. DNA of the CDR3: TGCAGTGCTAGAGATCTGGAGGTAGGATACAATGAGCAGTTCTTC. Translating it yields CSARDLEVGYNEQFF.

This clonotype has ten or more counts. The chain links TRBV20-1 to TRBJ1-1; the D is unclear. The germline V gene has CDR1 DFQATT and CDR2 SNEGSKA (reference sequence). The CDR3 spans 14 residues. Trimming removed 6 bases from V and 3 bases from J, with 17 bases in between. The CDR3 DNA reads as TGCAGTGCCCGTGGCGGCGGCCTGGACACTGAAGCTTTCTTT. Translated: CSARGGGLDTEAFF.

This clonotype occurred many times. V and J are TRBV7-9 and TRBJ1-5; 8 positions match TRBD1. The germline CDR1 and CDR2 sequences are SEHNR and FQNEAQ (reference sequence). The CDR3 covers 14 residues. V gave up 3 bases and J gave up 5 bases; unmatched junction bases: 3. The chain's CDR3 is CASSLGTGYQPQHF. The CDR3 coding sequence is TGTGCCAGCAGCTTGGGGACAGGATATCAGCCCCAGCATTTT.

The table lists this clonotype with many counts. The chain combines TRBV7-2 with TRBJ1-1; D gene ambiguous. Looked up from germline, CDR1 is SGHTA and CDR2 is FQGNSA. The CDR3 runs to 11 residues. Deletions cut 5 bases from V and 2 bases from J, with 3 bases between. The DNA for the CDR3 is TGTGCCAGCAGCCATAACACTGAAGCTTTCTTT. This encodes CASSHNTEAFF. The complete variable domain, with remaining parts taken from reference TRBV7-2 and TRBJ1-1, reads GAGVSQSPSNKVTEKGKDVELRCDPISGHTALYWYRQSLGQGLEFLIYFQGNSAPDKSGLPSDRFSAERTGGSVSTLTIQRTQQEDSAVYLCASSHNTEAFFGQGTRLTVV.

This clonotype was detected many times. The rearrangement links TRBV7-6 to TRBJ1-1, with TRBD1 matching 7 bases. CDR3 length equals 14 residues. Germline values: CDR1 SGHVS, CDR2 FNYEAQ. Unmatched junction bases numbered 4, after V lost 5 bases and J lost 1 base. Here the CDR3 DNA reads TGTGCCAGCAGCGCACAGGGGACGAACACTGAAGCTTTCTTT. This translates into CASSAQGTNTEAFF.